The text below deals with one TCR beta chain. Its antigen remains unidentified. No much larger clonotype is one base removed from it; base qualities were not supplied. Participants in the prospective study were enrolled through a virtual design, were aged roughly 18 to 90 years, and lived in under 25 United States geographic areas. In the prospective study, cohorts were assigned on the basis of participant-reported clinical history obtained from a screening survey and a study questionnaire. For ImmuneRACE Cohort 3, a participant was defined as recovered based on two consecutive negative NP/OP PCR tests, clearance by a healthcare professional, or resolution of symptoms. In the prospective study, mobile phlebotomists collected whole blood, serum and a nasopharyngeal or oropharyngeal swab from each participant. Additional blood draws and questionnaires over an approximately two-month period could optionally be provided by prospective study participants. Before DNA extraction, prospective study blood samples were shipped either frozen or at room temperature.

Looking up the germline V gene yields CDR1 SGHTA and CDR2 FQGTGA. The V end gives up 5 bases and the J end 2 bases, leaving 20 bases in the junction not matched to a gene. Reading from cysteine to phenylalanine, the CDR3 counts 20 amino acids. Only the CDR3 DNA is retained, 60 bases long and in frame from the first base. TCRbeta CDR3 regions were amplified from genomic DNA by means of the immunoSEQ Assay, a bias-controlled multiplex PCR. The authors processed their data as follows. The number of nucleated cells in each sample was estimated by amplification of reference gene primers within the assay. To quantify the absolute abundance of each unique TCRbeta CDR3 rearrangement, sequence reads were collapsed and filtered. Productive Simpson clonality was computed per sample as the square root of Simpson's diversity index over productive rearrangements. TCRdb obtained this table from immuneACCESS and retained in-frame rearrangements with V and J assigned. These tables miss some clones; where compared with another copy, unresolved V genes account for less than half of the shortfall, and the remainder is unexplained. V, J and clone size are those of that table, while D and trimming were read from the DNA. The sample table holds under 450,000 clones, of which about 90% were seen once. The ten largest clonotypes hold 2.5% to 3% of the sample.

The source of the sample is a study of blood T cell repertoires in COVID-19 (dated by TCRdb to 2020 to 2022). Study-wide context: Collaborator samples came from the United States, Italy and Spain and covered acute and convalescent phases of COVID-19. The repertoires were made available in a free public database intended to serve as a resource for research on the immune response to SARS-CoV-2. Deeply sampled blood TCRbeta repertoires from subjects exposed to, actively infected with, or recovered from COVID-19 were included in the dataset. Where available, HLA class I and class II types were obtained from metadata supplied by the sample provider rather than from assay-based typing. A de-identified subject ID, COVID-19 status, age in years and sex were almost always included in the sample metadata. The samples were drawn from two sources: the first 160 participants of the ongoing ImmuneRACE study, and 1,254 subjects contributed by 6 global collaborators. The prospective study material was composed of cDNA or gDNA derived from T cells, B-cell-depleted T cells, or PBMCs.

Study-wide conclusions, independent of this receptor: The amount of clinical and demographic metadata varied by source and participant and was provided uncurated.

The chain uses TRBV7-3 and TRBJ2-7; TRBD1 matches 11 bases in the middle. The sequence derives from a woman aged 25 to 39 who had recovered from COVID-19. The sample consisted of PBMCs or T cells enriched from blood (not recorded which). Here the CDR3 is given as CASSPLRTGGRNSPAYEQYF. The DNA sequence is TGTGCCAGCAGCCCCCTAAGGACAGGGGGCCGTAACTCCCCTGCCTACGAGCAGTACTTC.